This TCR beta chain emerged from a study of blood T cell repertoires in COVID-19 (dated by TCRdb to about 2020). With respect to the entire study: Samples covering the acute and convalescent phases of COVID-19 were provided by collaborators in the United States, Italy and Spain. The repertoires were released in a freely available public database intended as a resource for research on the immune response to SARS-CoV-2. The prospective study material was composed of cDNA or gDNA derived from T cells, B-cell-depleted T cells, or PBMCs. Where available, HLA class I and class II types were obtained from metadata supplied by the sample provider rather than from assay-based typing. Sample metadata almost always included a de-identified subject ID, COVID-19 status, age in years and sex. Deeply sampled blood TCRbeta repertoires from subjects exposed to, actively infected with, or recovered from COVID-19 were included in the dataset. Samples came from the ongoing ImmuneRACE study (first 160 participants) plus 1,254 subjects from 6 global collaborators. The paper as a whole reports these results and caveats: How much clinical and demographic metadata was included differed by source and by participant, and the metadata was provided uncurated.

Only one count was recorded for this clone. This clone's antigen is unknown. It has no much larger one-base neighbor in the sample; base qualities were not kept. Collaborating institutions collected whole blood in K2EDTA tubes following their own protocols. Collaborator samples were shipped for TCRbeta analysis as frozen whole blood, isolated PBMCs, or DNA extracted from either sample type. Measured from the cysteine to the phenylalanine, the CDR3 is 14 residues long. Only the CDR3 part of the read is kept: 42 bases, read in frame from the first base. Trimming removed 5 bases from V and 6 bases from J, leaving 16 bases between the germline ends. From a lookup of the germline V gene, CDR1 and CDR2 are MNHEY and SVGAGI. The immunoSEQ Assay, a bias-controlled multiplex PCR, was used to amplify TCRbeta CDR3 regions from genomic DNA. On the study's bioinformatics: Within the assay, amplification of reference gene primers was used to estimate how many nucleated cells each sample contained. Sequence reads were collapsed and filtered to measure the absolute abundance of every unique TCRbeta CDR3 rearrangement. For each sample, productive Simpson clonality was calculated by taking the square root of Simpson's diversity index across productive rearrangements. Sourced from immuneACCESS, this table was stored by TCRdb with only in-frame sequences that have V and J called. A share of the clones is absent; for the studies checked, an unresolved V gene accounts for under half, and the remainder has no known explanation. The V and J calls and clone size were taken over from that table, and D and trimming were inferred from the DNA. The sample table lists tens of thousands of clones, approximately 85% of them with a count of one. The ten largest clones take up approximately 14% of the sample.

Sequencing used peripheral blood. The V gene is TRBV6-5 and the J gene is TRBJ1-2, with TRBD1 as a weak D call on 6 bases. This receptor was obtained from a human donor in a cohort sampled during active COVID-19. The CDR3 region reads CASSLRGSVHGYTF. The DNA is TGTGCCAGCAGTCTCAGGGGTTCTGTGCATGGCTACACCTTC.